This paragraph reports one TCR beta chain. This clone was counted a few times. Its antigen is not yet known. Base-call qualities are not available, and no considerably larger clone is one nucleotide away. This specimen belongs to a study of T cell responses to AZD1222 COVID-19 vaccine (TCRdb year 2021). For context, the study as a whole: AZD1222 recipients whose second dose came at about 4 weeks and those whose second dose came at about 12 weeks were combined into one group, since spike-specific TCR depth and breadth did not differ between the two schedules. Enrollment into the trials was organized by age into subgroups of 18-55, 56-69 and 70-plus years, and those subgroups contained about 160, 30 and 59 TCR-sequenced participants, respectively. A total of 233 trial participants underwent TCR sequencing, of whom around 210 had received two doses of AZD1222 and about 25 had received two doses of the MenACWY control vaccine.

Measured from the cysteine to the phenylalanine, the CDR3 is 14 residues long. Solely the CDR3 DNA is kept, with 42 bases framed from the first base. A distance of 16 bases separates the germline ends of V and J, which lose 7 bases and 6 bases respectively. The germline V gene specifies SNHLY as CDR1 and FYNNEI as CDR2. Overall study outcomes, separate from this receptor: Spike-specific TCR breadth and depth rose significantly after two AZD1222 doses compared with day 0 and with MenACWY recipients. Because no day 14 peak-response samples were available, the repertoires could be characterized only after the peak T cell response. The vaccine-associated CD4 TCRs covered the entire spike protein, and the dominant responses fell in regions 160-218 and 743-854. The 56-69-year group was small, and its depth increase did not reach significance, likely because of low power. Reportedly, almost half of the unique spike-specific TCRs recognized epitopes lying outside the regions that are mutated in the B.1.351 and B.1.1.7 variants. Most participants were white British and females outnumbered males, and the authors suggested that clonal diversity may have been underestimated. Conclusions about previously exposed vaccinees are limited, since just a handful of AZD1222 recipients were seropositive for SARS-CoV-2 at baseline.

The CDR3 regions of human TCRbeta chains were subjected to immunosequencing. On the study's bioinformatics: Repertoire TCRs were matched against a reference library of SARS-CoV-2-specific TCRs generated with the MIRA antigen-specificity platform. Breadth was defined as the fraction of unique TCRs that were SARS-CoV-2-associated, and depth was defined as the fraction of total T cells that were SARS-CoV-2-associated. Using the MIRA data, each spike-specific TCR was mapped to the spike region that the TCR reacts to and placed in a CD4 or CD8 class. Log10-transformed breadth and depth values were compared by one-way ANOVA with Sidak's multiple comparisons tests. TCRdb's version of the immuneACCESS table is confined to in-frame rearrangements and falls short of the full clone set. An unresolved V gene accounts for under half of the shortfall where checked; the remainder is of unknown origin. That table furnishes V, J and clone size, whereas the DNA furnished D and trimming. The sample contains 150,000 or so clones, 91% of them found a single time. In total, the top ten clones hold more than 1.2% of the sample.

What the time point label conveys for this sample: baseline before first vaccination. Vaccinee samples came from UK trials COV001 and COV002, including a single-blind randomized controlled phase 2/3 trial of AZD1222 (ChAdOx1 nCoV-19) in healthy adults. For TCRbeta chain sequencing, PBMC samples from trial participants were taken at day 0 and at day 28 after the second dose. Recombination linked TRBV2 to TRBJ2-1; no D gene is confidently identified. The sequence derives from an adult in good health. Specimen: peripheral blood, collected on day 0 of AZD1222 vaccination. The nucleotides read TGTGCCAGCATTGGGCGTCAGACCTCCAATGAGCAGTTCTTC. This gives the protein CASIGRQTSNEQFF.